These 9 T cell receptor beta chains came from one sample sequenced in a study of Tregs in tolerant kidney transplant recipients. Measured with immunoSEQ multiplex PCR; TCRdb has only the in-frame clones, and not every one. The data contain 60,000 to 95,000 clones, 95% to 98% of them singletons. The sequencing used CD4+ T cells from blood, collected before the transplant. The receptors were sampled from a human donor who received a combined kidney and bone marrow transplant.

This clone was recorded only once. CDR3 nucleotides: TGTGCCAGCAGCGACGACAGGCACGAGCAGTACTTC. Its translation: CASSDDRHEQYF. The V and J genes are TRBV7-2 and TRBJ2-7; D may be TRBD1 (6 bases). Trimming removed 5 bases at V and 5 bases at J, with 10 bases between. Germline CDR1 SGHTA, CDR2 FQGNSA. This CDR3 has 12 residues. The full variable domain, its missing parts supplied by reference TRBV7-2 and TRBJ2-7, is GAGVSQSPSNKVTEKGKDVELRCDPISGHTALYWYRQSLGQGLEFLIYFQGNSAPDKSGLPSDRFSAERTGGSVSTLTIQRTQQEDSAVYLCASSDDRHEQYFGPGTRLTVT.

The V call is TRBV7-9, the J call TRBJ2-3, with TRBD1 as a possible D gene (6 bases). V was pared by 5 bases and J by 7 bases, with 16 bases between. The CDR3 loop spans 14 amino acids. CDR1 and CDR2 (germline): SEHNR, FQNEAQ (reference sequence). DNA for the CDR3: TGTGCCAGCAGCACGCTACAGGGTCCATATACGCAGTATTTT. It is translated as CASSTLQGPYTQYF.

The rearrangement links TRBV21-1 to TRBJ2-1; TRBD2 was called by the table and not checked on the DNA. TRBV21-1 is noted as a pseudogene. CDR3 length: 18 amino acids. In DNA form, the CDR3 reads TGTGCCAGCAGCTCCCTTAGACTAGCGGCCAACTCCTACAATGAGCAGTTCTTC. Translated, it gives CASSSLRLAANSYNEQFF.

This clone appeared a single time. The chain combines TRBV30 with TRBJ2-5; D is undetermined. Trimming took 2 bases from V and 4 from J, leaving 5 bases between them. Germline-derived CDR1 and CDR2 are GTSNPN and SVGIG (reference sequence). This CDR3 spans 11 amino acids. The CDR3 nucleotides read TGTGCCTGGAGTAAGCGAGAGACCCAGTACTTC. Residues: CAWSKRETQYF. Together with reference TRBV30 and TRBJ2-5, the CDR3 gives the full variable domain: SQTIHQWPATLVQPVGSPLSLECTVEGTSNPNLYWYRQAAGRGLQLLFYSVGIGQISSEVPQNLSASRPQDRQFILSSKKLLLSDSGFYLCAWSKRETQYFGPGTRLLVL.

V gene TRBV7-9 combines with J gene TRBJ2-3, with 8 nucleotides matching TRBD2. Looked up from germline, CDR1 is SEHNR and CDR2 is FQNEAQ (reference sequence). The CDR3 covers 15 residues. Trimming removed 2 bases from V and 4 bases from J; junction bases left unmatched: 5. The CDR3 sequence: CASSLIGRAPDTQYF. The DNA of the CDR3 is TGTGCCAGCAGCTTAATCGGGAGGGCCCCAGATACGCAGTATTTT.

The chain is built from TRBV2 and TRBJ2-3; tentative D call: TRBD1 (5 bases). Trimming removed 6 bases at V and 6 bases at J, with 16 bases between. This CDR3 has 14 amino acids. Germline lookup yields CDR1 SNHLY and CDR2 FYNNEI. The CDR3, as DNA: TGTGCCAGCAGAGGGCTTCAGGGCGTTGATACGCAGTATTTT. It translates to CASRGLQGVDTQYF.

V usage is TRBV4-3 and J usage is TRBJ2-1; TRBD2 matches 8 bases. CDR1 and CDR2 from the germline V gene are LGHNA and YSLEER. V trimming: 2 bases; J trimming: 2 bases; junction bases outside the gene matches: 2. The CDR3 has 15 residues. Written as DNA, the CDR3 is TGCGCCAGCAGCCAACCGGGACTAGCCTACAATGAGCAGTTCTTC. The encoded protein is CASSQPGLAYNEQFF.

A word on this clone: An end of the junction differs from the germline gene, which may be a read error. The rearrangement links TRBV11-2 to TRBJ2-7, with TRBD2 identical over 10 bases. The CDR3 totals 14 residues. In germline, CDR1 is SGHAT, CDR2 FQNNGV. The CDR3 loop is CASSSTSGKTDIDF. In nucleotides, the CDR3 is TGTGCCAGCAGCTCCACTAGCGGGAAGACCGACATCGACTTC. The complete variable domain, with remaining parts taken from reference TRBV11-2 and TRBJ2-7, reads EAGVAQSPRYKIIEKRQSVAFWCNPISGHATLYWYQQILGQGPKLLIQFQNNGVVDDSQLPKDRFSAERLKGVDSTLKIQPAKLEDSAVYLCASSSTSGKTDIDFGPGTRLTVT.

The V call is TRBV7-2, the J call TRBJ1-2, with 10 bases identical to TRBD1. Germline-derived CDR1 and CDR2 are SGHTA and FQGNSA. Trimming cost V 3 bases and J 8 bases; bases outside gene matches: 6. The CDR3 sequence is 14 residues long. CDR3 sequence (DNA): TGTGCCAGCAGCTTCCCGGGACAGGGGATAGGCTACACCTTC. Its translation is CASSFPGQGIGYTF.